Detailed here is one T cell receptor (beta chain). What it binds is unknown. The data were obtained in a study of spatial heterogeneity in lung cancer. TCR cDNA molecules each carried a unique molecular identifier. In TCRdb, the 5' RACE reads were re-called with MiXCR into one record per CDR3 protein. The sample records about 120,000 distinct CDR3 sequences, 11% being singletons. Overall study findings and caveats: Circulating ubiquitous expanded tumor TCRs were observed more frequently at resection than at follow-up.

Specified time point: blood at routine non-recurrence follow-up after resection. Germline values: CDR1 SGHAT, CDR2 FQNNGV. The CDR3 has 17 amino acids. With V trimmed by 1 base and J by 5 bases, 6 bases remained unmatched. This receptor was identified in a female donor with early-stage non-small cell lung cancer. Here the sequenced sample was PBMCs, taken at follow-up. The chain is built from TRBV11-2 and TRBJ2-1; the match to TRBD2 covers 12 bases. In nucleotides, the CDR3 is TGTGCCAGCAGCTTAGGAACTAGCGGGAGGTTCAACAATGAGCAGTTCTTC. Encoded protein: CASSLGTSGRFNNEQFF.